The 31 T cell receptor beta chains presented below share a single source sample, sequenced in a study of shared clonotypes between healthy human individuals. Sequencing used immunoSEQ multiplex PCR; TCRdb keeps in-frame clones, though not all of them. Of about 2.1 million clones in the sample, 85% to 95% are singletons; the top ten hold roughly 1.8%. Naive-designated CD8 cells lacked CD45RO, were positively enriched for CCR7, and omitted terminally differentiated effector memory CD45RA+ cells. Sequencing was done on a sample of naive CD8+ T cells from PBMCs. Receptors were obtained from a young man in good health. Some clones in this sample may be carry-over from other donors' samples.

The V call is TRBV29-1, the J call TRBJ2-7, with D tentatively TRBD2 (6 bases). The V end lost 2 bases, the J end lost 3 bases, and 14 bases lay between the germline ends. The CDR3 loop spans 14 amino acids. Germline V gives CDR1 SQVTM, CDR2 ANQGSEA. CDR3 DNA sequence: TGCAGCGTTGAACGGCTGCAGGAGGGCTACGAGCAGTACTTC. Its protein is CSVERLQEGYEQYF.

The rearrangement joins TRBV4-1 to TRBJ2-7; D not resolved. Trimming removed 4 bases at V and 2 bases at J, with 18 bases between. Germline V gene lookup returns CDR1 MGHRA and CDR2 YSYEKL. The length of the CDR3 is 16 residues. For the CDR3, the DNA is TGCGCCAGCAGCCTTCGCGTGCCCGAACCCACCTACGAGCAGTACTTC. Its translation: CASSLRVPEPTYEQYF.

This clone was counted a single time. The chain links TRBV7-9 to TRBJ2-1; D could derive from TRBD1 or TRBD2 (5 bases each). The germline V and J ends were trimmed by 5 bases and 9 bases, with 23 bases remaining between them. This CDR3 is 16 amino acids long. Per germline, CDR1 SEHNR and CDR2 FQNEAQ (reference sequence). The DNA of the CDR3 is TGTGCCAGCAGCCCTTCGAGGGGTATTGGTATGGCTGAGCAGTTCTTC. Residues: CASSPSRGIGMAEQFF.

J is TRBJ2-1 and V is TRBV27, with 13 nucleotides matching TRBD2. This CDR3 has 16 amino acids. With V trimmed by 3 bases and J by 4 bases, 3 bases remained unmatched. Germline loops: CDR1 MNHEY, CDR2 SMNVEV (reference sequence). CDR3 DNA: TGTGCCAGCAGTTTCTTGACTAGCGGGGGGTACAATGAGCAGTTCTTC. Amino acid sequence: CASSFLTSGGYNEQFF.

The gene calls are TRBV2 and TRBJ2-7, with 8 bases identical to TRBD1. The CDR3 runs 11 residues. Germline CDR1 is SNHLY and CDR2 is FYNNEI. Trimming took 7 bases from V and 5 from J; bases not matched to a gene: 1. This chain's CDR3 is CASKDRDEQYF. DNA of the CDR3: TGTGCCAGCAAGGACAGGGACGAGCAGTACTTC.

Written as DNA, the CDR3 is TGTGCCAGCAGTTCGGGACTAACGTACTACGAGCAGTACTTC. Translation gives CASSSGLTYYEQYF. This chain connects TRBV6-5 to TRBJ2-7, with 7 bases that match TRBD2. The germline V gene has CDR1 MNHEY and CDR2 SVGAGI. The CDR3 spans 14 residues. V lost 4 bases to trimming and J lost 3 bases; unmatched junction nucleotides: 6.

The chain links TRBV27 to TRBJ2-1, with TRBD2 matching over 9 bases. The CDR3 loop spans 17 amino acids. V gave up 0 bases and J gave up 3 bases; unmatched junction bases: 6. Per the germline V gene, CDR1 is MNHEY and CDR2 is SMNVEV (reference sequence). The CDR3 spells CASSLSPGSGSYNEQFF. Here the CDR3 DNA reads TGTGCCAGCAGTTTATCCCCCGGTAGCGGGAGCTACAATGAGCAGTTCTTC.

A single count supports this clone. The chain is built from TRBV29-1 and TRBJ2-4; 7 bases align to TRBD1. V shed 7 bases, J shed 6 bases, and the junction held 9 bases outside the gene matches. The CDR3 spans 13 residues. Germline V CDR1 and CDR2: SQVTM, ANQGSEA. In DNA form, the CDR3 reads TGCAGCGGAACCGGGACAGATGGAAACATTCAGTACTTC. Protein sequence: CSGTGTDGNIQYF.

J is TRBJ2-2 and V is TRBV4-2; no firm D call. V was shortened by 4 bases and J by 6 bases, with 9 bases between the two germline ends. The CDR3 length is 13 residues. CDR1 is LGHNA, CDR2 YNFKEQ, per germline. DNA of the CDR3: TGTGCCAGCAGCCCGCTAGGGTCCGGGGAGCTGTTTTTT. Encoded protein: CASSPLGSGELFF.

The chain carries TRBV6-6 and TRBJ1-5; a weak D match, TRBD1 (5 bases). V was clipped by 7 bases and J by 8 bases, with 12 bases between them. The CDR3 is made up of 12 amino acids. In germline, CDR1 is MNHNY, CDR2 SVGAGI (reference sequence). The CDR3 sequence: CASTAGGEPQHF. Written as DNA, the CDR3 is TGTGCCAGCACCGCGGGGGGTGAGCCCCAGCATTTT.

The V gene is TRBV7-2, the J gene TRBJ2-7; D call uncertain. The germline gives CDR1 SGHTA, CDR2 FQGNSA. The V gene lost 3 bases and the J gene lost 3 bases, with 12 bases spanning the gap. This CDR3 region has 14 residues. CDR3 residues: CASSFRGSDYEQYF. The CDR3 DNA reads TGTGCCAGCAGCTTCAGAGGCTCCGACTACGAGCAGTACTTC.

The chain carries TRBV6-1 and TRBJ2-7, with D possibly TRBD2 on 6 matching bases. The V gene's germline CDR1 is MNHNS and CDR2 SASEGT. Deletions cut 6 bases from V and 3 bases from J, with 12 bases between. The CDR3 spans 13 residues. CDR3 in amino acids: CASSRLEFYEQYF. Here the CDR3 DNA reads TGTGCCAGCAGCCGACTAGAATTCTACGAGCAGTACTTC.

CDR3 residues: CASSPSEGEFVYNEQFF. The CDR3, as DNA: TGTGCCAGCAGCCCTTCCGAGGGGGAGTTTGTGTACAATGAGCAGTTCTTC. The V gene is TRBV27, the J gene TRBJ2-1, with D possibly being TRBD1 (6 bases). The CDR3 loop spans 17 amino acids. The germline gives CDR1 MNHEY, CDR2 SMNVEV (reference sequence). V lost 6 bases and J 4 bases, leaving 22 bases between the germline ends.

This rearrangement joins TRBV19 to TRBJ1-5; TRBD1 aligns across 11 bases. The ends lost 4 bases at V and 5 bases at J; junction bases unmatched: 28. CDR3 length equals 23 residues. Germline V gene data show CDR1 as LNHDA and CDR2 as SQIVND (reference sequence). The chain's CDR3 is CASSTHRDRGSRPTTSFHQPQHF. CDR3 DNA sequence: TGTGCCAGTAGTACTCACCGGGACAGGGGGAGCAGACCTACTACCTCCTTTCATCAGCCCCAGCATTTT.

The CDR3 region has the DNA TGTGCCAGCAGTTTGCGGGGAACGTTCGGCGGCAATCAGCCCCAGCATTTT. It encodes CASSLRGTFGGNQPQHF. The V gene is TRBV28, the J gene TRBJ1-5; D is unresolved. This CDR3 has 17 residues. Trimming took off 3 bases at V and 2 bases at J, with 17 bases between the two ends. The germline CDR1 and CDR2 sequences are MDHEN and SYDVKM.

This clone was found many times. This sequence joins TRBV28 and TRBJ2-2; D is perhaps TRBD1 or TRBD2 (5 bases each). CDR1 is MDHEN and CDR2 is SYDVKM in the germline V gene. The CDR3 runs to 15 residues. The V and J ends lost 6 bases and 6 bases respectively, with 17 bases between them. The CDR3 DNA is TGTGCCAGCAGCATAGGGGACCCCGGGGCCGGGGAGCTGTTTTTT. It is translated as CASSIGDPGAGELFF.

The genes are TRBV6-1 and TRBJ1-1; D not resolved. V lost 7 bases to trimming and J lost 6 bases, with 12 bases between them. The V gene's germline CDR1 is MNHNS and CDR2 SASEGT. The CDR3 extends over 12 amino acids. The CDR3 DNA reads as TGTGCCAGCAACAGAAAAGGCGCTGAAGCTTTCTTT. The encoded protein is CASNRKGAEAFF.

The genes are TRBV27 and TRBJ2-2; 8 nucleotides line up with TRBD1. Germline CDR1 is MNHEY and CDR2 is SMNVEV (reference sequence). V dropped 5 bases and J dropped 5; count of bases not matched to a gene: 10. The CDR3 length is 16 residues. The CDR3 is CASSGSGTGVTGELFF. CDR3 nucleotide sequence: TGTGCCAGCAGTGGATCCGGGACAGGTGTAACCGGGGAGCTGTTTTTT.

CDR3 loop: CASSSPSGGNYEQYF. The CDR3 DNA is TGTGCCAGTAGTAGTCCTAGCGGGGGAAACTACGAGCAGTACTTC. The gene calls are TRBV19 and TRBJ2-7; 10 bases line up with TRBD2. The J segment lost 3 bases and the V segment lost 4 bases, leaving 6 bases of the junction unmatched. Germline CDR1 and CDR2: LNHDA and SQIVND (reference sequence). The CDR3 is 15 residues long.

This CDR3 reads CASTGTGNEQYF. The CDR3 DNA reads TGTGCCAGCACCGGGACAGGGAACGAGCAGTACTTC. The V call is TRBV27, the J call TRBJ2-7, with 9 bases identical to TRBD1. The CDR3 has 12 residues. CDR1 and CDR2 from the germline V gene are MNHEY and SMNVEV (reference sequence). V shed 7 bases and J 5 bases; nucleotides not matched to a gene: 3.

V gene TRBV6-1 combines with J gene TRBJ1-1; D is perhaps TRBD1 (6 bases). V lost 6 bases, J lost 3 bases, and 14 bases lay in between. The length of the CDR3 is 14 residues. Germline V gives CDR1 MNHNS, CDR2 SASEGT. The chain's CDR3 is CASRAGTWDTEAFF. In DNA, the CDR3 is TGTGCCAGCAGAGCCGGGACATGGGACACTGAAGCTTTCTTT.

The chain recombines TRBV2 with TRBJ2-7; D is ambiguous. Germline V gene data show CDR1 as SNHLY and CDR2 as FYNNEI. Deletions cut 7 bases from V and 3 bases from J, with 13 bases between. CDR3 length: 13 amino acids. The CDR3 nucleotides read TGTGCCAGCACCTCGAGGCCTGGCTACGAGCAGTACTTC. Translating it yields CASTSRPGYEQYF.

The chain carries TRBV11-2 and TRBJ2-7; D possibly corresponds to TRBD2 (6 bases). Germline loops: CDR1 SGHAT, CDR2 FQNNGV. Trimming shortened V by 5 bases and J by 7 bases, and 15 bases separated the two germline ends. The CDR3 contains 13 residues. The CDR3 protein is CASSAGSPGEQYF. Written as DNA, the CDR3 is TGTGCCAGCAGCGCCGGGAGTCCGGGTGAGCAGTACTTC.

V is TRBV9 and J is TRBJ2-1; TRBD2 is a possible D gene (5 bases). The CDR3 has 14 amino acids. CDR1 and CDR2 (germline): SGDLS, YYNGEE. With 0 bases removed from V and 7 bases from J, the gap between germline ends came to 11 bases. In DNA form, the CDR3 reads TGTGCCAGCAGCGTAGGCGGCGGGTCGAATGAGCAGTTCTTC. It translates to CASSVGGGSNEQFF.

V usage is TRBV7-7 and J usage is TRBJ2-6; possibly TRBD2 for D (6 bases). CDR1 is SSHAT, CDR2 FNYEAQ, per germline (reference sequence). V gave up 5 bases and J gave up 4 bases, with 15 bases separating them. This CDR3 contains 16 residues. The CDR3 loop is CASSERAGRGANVLTF. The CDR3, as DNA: TGTGCCAGCAGCGAGAGGGCGGGGAGAGGGGCCAACGTCCTGACTTTC. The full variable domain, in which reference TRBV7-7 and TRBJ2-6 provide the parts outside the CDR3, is GAGVSQSPRYKVTKRGQDVTLRCDPISSHATLYWYQQALGQGPEFLTYFNYEAQPDKSGLPSDRFSAERPEGSISTLTIQRTEQRDSAMYRCASSERAGRGANVLTFGAGSRLTVL.

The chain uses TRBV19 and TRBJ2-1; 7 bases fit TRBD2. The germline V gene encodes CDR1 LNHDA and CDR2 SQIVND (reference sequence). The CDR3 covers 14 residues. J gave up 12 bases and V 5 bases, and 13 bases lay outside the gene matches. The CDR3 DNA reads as TGTGCCAGTAGTGCCTTGGGGGGAGGGAGATGGCAGTTCTTC. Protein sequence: CASSALGGGRWQFF.

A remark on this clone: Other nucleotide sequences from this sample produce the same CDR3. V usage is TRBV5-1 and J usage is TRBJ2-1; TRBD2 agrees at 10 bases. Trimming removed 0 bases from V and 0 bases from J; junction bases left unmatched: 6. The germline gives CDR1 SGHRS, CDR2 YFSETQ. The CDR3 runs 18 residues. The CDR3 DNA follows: TGCGCCAGCAGCTTGGCTCCCCTAGCGGGAGTCTCCTACAATGAGCAGTTCTTC. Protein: CASSLAPLAGVSYNEQFF.

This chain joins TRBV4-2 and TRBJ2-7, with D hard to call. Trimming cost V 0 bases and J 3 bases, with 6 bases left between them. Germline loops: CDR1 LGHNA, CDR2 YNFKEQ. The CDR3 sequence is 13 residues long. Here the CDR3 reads CASSQDWGYEQYF. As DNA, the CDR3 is TGTGCCAGCAGCCAAGATTGGGGCTACGAGCAGTACTTC.

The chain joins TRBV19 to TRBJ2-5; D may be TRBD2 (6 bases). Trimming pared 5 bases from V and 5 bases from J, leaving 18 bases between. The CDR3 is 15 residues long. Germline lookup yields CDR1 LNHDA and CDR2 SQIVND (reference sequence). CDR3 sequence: CASSASSTSTETQYF. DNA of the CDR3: TGTGCCAGTAGTGCCTCCTCGACTAGTACGGAGACCCAGTACTTC.

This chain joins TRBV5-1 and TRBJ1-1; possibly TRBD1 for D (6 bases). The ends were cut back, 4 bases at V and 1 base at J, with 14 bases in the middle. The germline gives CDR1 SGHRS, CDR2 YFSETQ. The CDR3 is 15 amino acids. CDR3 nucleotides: TGCGCCAGCAGCGCAGAACAGGGAGGGAACACTGAAGCTTTCTTT. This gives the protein CASSAEQGGNTEAFF.

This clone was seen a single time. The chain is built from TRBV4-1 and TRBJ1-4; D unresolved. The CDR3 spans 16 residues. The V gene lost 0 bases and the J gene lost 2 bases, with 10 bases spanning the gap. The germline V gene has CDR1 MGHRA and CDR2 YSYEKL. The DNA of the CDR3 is TGCGCCAGCAGCCAAGATTCGGGGTTCACTAATGAAAAACTGTTTTTT. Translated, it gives CASSQDSGFTNEKLFF.